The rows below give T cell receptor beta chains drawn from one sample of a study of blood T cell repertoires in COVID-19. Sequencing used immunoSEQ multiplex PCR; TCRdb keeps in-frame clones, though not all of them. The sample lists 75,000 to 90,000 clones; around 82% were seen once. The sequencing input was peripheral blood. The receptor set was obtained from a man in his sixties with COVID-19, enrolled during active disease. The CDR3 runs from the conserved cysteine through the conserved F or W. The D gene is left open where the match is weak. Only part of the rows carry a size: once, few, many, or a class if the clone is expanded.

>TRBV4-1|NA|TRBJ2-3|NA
TGCGCCAGCAGCCAAGAGAAGTGGGGGGGCACAGATACGCAGTATTTT
CASSQEKWGGTDTQYF
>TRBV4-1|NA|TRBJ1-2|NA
TGCGCCAGCAGCCAAGTTCCGGGGAGTTATTATGGCTACACCTTC
CASSQVPGSYYGYTF
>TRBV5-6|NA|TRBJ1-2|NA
TGTGCCAGCAGCTTGGGAGGATCTCCCTATGGCTACACCTTC
CASSLGGSPYGYTF
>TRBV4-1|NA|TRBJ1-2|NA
TGCGCCAGCAGCCCGTTGGTGGCAGGTGTGGTTCTTCCCTATGGCTACACCTTC
CASSPLVAGVVLPYGYTF
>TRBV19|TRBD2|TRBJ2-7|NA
TGTGCCAGTAGTATCCCCCAGACTAGCGGGAGCTCCTACGAGCAGTACTTC
CASSIPQTSGSSYEQYF
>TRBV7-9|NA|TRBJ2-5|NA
TGTGCCAGCAGCTTAGGGCAGACAAAAGAGACCCAGTACTTC
CASSLGQTKETQYF
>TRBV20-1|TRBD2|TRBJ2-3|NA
TGCAGTGCTAGTACACTAGCGGGAGGTACAGATACGCAGTATTTT
CSASTLAGGTDTQYF
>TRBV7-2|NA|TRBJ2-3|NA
TGTGCCAGCAGCCCCACCGGTGCCACAGATACGCAGTATTTT
CASSPTGATDTQYF
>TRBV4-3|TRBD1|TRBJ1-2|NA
TGCGCCAGCAGCCAAGACCATACAGGGGTGGGTGGCTACACCTTC
CASSQDHTGVGGYTF
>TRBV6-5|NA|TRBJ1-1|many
TGTGCCAGCAGTTACCGCCCAGGCCGAAACACTGAAGCTTTCTTT
CASSYRPGRNTEAFF
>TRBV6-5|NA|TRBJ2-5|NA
TGTGCCAGCACCGCGGGGAGCTTGGAGACCCAGTACTTC
CASTAGSLETQYF
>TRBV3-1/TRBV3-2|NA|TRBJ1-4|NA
TGTGCCAGCAGCCAAGATAGCGGACATCATAATGAAAAACTGTTTTTT
CASSQDSGHHNEKLFF
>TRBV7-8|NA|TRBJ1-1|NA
TGTGCCAGCAGCCCAGGGGTTACTGAAGCTTTCTTT
CASSPGVTEAFF
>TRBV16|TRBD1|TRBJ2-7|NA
TGTGCCAGCAGTCCGAGGACAGGGGGCAAGTACGAGCAGTACTTC
CASSPRTGGKYEQYF
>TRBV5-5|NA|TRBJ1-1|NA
TGTGCCAGCAGTCTACAGGGTACTGAAGCTTTCTTT
CASSLQGTEAFF
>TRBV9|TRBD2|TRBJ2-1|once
TGTGCCAGCAGCGTAGGGCTCGCGGGACTAGCGGCCTACAATGAGCAGTTCTTC
CASSVGLAGLAAYNEQFF
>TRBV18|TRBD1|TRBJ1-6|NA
TGTGCCAGCTCACCACTACAGGGGAGTAATTCACCCCTCCACTTT
CASSPLQGSNSPLHF
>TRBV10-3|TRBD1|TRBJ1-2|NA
TGTGCCATCAGTGAAGGGACACCGGGACAGAACTATGGCTACACCTTC
CAISEGTPGQNYGYTF
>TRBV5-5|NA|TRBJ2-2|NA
TGTGCCAGCAGCTCGTACACCGGGGAGCTGTTTTTT
CASSSYTGELFF
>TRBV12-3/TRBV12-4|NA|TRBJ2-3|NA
TGTGCCAGCAGTGTCGCGGGCGAAGATACGCAGTATTTT
CASSVAGEDTQYF
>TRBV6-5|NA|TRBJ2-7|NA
TGTGCCAGCAGCACCCCTAGCGAGCAGTACTTC
CASSTPSEQYF
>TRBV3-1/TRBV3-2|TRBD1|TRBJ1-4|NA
TGTGCCAGCAGCCAAGGCGGACAGGGGATTAATGAAAAACTGTTTTTT
CASSQGGQGINEKLFF
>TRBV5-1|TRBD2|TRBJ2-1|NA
TGCGCCAGCAGCCTAGGACTAGCGGGTACCGATGAGCAGTTCTTC
CASSLGLAGTDEQFF
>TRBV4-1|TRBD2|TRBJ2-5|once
TGCGCCAGCAGCCCCCCGGATAGCGGGGACCAAGAGACCCAGTACTTC
CASSPPDSGDQETQYF
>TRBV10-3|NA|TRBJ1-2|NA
TGTGCCATCGGGACTTCCGCGGACTATGGCTACACCTTC
CAIGTSADYGYTF
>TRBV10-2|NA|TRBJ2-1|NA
TGCGCCAGCAGTGAGCCCACCACAGGGCAAACCTACAATGAGCAGTTCTTC
CASSEPTTGQTYNEQFF
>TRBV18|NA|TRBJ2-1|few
TGTGCCAGCTCACCACAATACTCCCTAGCCAATGAGCAGTTCTTC
CASSPQYSLANEQFF
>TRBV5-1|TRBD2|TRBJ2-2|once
TGCGCCAGCAGCTTGAGAACTAGCGGAAACACCGGGGAGCTGTTTTTT
CASSLRTSGNTGELFF
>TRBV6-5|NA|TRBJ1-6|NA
TGTGCCAGCACCAGCGGAGGAAAGAATTCACCCCTCCACTTT
CASTSGGKNSPLHF
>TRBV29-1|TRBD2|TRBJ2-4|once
TGCAGCGTTTTTGCGGGGGGGATGACGGGAAACATTCAGTACTTC
CSVFAGGMTGNIQYF
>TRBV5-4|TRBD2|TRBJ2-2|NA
TGTGCCAGCAGCTTTTCCGCGGGGGGGCCTACCGGGGAGCTGTTTTTT
CASSFSAGGPTGELFF
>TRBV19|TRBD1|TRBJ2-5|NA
TGTGCCAGTAGTAACCACGGACAGGCAGGCGAGACCCAGTACTTC
CASSNHGQAGETQYF
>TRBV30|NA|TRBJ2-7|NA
TGTGCCTGGAGCCAAGCCAGGGCGAGGTACGAGCAGTACTTC
CAWSQARARYEQYF
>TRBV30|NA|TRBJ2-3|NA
TGTGCCTGGAGTGCTAGCGCTGATACGCAGTATTTT
CAWSASADTQYF
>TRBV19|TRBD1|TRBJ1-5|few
TGTGCCAGTTCCGGGACAGAAAATCAGCCCCAGCATTTT
CASSGTENQPQHF
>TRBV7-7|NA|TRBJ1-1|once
TGTGCTAGCAGCTTAGGCGCGGGTACTGAAGCTTTCTTT
CASSLGAGTEAFF
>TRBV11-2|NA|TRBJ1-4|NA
TGTGCCAGCAGCGACAGCCGGGCCCCAAATGAAAAACTGTTTTTT
CASSDSRAPNEKLFF
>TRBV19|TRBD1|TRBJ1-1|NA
TGTGCCAGTAGTACACAGGGGGGGAACACTGAAGCTTTCTTT
CASSTQGGNTEAFF
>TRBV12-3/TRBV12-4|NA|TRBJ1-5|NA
TGTGCCAGCAGTTTGACAGCCCAGCCCCAGCATTTT
CASSLTAQPQHF
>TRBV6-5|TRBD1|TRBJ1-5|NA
TGTGCCAGCAGTTACTCACAGGGGAGCGGTCAGCCCCAGCATTTT
CASSYSQGSGQPQHF
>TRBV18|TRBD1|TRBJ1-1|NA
TGTGCCAGCTCACCAAGGGGGGGACAGGGGGACACTGAAGCTTTCTTT
CASSPRGGQGDTEAFF
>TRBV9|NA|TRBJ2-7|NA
TGTGCCAGCAGCAACCGACAATGCCAAGGGGACGAGCAGTACTTC
CASSNRQCQGDEQYF
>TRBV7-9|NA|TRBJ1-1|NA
TGTGCCAGCAGATTAGACAGACTGAACACTGAAGCTTTCTTT
CASRLDRLNTEAFF
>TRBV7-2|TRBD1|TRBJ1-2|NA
TGTGCCAGCAGAGCCGGGACAGGGAGTGGCTACACCTTC
CASRAGTGSGYTF
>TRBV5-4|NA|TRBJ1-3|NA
TGTGCCAGCACCGGGGCCCCCGGGAGCTCTGGAAACACCATATATTTT
CASTGAPGSSGNTIYF
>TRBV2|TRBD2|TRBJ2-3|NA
TGTGCCAGCAGTGCCAGACTAGCGGGGGGAGCCCTAAGCACAGATACGCAGTATTTT
CASSARLAGGALSTDTQYF
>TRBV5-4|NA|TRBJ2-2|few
TGTGCCAGCACCCCCGGCAGGGGAAACACCGGGGAGCTGTTTTTT
CASTPGRGNTGELFF
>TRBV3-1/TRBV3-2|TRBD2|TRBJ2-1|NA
TGTGCCAGCAGCCTAAGCGGGGGTTTAGAGCAGTTCTTC
CASSLSGGLEQFF
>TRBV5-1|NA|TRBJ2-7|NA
TGCGCCAGCAGCTTAGAGCGGAGCTCCTACGAGCAGTACTTC
CASSLERSSYEQYF
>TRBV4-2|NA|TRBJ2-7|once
TGTGCCAGCAGCCAGTCTTCCCGACAGGCTGCATACGAGCAGTACTTC
CASSQSSRQAAYEQYF
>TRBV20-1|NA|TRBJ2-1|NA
TGCAGTGCTAGTTTAGCGGCAAATGAGCAGTTCTTC
CSASLAANEQFF
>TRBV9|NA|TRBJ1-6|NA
TGTGCCAGCAGCGTAGACGGGGCCTATAATTCACCCCTCCACTTT
CASSVDGAYNSPLHF
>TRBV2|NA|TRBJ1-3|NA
TGTGCCAGCAGACGGGAAACTGGAAACACCATATATTTT
CASRRETGNTIYF
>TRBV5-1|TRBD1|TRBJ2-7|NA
TGCGCCAGCAGCGGAACCGGGACAGGGGATCGCGAGCAGTACTTC
CASSGTGTGDREQYF
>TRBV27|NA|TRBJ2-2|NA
TGTGCCAGCAGTAAATACGGCACCGGGGAGCTGTTTTTT
CASSKYGTGELFF
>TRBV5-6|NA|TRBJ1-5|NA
TGTGCCAGCAGCTTGTCGGTTGTGAGCAATCAGCCCCAGCATTTT
CASSLSVVSNQPQHF
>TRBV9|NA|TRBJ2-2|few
TGTGCCAGCAGCAAAGAGGGAGGCAGCACCGGGGAGCTGTTTTTT
CASSKEGGSTGELFF
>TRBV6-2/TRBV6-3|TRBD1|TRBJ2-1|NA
TGTGCCAGCAGCCCTAAGGGACAGAATAGCCTGACCAATGAGCAGTTCTTC
CASSPKGQNSLTNEQFF
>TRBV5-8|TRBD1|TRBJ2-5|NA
TGTGCCAGCAGCCGGGGACAGGCTGACACCCAAGAGACCCAGTACTTC
CASSRGQADTQETQYF
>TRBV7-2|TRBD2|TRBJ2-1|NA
TGTGCCAGCAGCTTAGCCGGACTAGCGGGAGTCAATGAGCAGTTCTTC
CASSLAGLAGVNEQFF